The clone carrying this T cell receptor beta chain has only a few counts. What it binds is not known. There are 14 residues in the CDR3. Trimming cost V 5 bases and J 2 bases, with 7 bases left between them. An equimolar mix of two oligonucleotides served as the beta constant-region primer for TRBC1 and TRBC2. Ligated cDNA was amplified by four rounds of PCR with nested alpha and beta constant-region primers and SP2. One entry per CDR3 protein results from TCRdb running MiXCR on the UMI-ligation and nested PCR reads. This table holds 85,000 to 130,000 distinct CDR3 sequences, about 14% found once. This sample is part of a study of naive and memory T cell subsets. CD4+ T cell IFNgamma after overnight CMV lysate exposure gave donor CMV status. Cells stained for CD3, CD4, CD8, CD45RA and CD27 were sorted into four subsets. Findings and limits, study-wide: Possibly reflecting memory cells re-expressing CD45RA, a few larger clonotypes occurred in naive repertoires, especially CD8. In naive cells, over 95% of TCR sequences were seen only once.

The sample consisted of naive CD8+ T cells from blood. The chain has TRBV12-3 or TRBV12-4 and TRBJ1-6; maybe TRBD1 (5 bases). The TCR sequence derives from a human donor in good health. The CDR3 DNA follows: TGTGCCAGCAGTACGGGGCCCTATAATTCACCCCTCCACTTT. Its protein is CASSTGPYNSPLHF.